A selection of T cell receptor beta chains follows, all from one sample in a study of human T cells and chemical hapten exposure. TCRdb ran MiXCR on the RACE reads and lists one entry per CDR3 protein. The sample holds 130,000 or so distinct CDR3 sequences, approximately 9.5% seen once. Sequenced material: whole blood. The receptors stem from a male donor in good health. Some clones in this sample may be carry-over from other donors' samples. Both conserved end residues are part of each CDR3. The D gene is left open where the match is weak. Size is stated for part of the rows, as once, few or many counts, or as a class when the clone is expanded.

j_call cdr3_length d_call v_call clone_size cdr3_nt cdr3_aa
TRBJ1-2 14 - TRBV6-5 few TGTGCCAGCAGTTACGAGAGTAGAAGTTATGGCTACACCTTC CASSYESRSYGYTF
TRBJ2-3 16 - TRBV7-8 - TGTGCCAGCAGCTTAGAGTGGGACGTCGGTAGGGATACGCAGTATTTT CASSLEWDVGRDTQYF
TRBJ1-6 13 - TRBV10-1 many TGCGCCAGCTCCCTCGGACAGAATTCACCCCTCCACTTT CASSLGQNSPLHF
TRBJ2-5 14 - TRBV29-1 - TGCAGCGTCGACTGGGCGGACAAACAAGAGACCCAGTACTTC CSVDWADKQETQYF
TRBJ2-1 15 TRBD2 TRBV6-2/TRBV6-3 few TGTGCCAGCAGTGGACTAGCGGGAGCGTTCAATGAGCAGTTCTTC CASSGLAGAFNEQFF
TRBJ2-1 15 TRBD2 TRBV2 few TGTGCCAGCAGTGAAGGACTAGCGGGGGTCGATGAGCAGTTCTTC CASSEGLAGVDEQFF
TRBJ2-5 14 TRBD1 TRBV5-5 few TGTGCCAGCAGCTTGGGACAGGGCAGAGAGACCCAGTACTTC CASSLGQGRETQYF
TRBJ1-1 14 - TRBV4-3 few TGCGCCAGCAGCCAAATGCAGGCAAACACTGAAGCTTTCTTT CASSQMQANTEAFF
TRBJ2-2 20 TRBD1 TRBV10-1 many TGCGCCAGCAGCGGGAACCGGGACAGGGGTCTGAGCGAGAACACCGGGGAGCTGTTTTTT CASSGNRDRGLSENTGELFF
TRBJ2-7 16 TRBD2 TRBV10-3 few TGTGCCATCCGGCAGGGACTAGCGGTATCAACGTACGAGCAGTACTTC CAIRQGLAVSTYEQYF
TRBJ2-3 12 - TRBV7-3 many TGTGCCAGCAGCTTTGGGGGGGATACGCAGTATTTT CASSFGGDTQYF
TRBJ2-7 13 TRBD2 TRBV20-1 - TGCAGTGCCGAGGGAGGGAGTTCCTACGAGCAGTACTTC CSAEGGSSYEQYF
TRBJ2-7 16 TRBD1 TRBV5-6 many TGTGCCAGCAGCGGAACACGAAGGGACAGTACCTACGAGCAGTACTTC CASSGTRRDSTYEQYF
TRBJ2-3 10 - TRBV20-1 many TGCAGTTACGCCACAGATACGCAGTATTTT CSYATDTQYF
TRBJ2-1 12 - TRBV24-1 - TGTGCCACCAGTGACACGTACAATGAGCAGTTCTTC CATSDTYNEQFF
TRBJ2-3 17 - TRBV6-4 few TGTGCCAGCAGTGACTCGAAGCCCCAACGGCGCACAGATACGCAGTATTTT CASSDSKPQRRTDTQYF
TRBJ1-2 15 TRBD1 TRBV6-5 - TGTGCCAGCAGTTACTCGGGGACAGGGTTCTATGGCTACACCTTC CASSYSGTGFYGYTF
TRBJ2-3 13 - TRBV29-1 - TGCAGCGTTGAAATACAGTTTACAGATACGCAGTATTTT CSVEIQFTDTQYF
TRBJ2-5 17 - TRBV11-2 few TGTGCCAGCAGCTTAGATAGGGGAACAGGGAGCCAAGAGACCCAGTACTTC CASSLDRGTGSQETQYF
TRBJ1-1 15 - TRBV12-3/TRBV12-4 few TGTGCCAGCAGTCCCGCCGGGACTCGGAGCACTGAAGCTTTCTTT CASSPAGTRSTEAFF
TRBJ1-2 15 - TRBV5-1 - TGCGCCAGCAGCTTGGCCCCCGGGGATGAGGATGGCTACACCTTC CASSLAPGDEDGYTF
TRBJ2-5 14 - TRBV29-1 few TGCAGCGAGATAGGGGGAAACGATCGAGAGACCCAGTACTTC CSEIGGNDRETQYF
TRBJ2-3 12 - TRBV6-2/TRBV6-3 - TGTGCCAGCAGCGAGCTCCTCATGACGCAGTATTTT CASSELLMTQYF
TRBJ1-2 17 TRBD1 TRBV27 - TGTGCCAGCAGTTTCAGACAGGGGGATCTCACTAACTATGGCTACACCTTC CASSFRQGDLTNYGYTF
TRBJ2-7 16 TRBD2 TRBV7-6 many TGTGCCAGCAGCTTAGAGTCGGCGGGACTACGGGGATTTTGGTACTTC CASSLESAGLRGFWYF
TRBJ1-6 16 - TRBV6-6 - TGTGCCAGCAGTTACCCGGAGAGCTCCTATAATTCACCCCTCCACTTT CASSYPESSYNSPLHF
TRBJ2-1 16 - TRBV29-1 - TGCAGCGTCTTCTACAGGACTCCTACCCCCTACAATGAGCAGTTCTTC CSVFYRTPTPYNEQFF
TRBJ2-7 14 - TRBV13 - TGTGCCAGCAGCTGGGCCGGGACTGAATACGAGCAGTACTTC CASSWAGTEYEQYF
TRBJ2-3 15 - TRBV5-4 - TGTGCCAGCAGGACTCTTCGGGGCACCACAGATACGCAGTATTTT CASRTLRGTTDTQYF
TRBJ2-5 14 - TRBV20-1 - TGCAGTGCTAGAGGGGAAAGCCAACAAGAGACCCAGTACTTC CSARGESQQETQYF
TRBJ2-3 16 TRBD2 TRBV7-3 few TGTGCCAGCAGCTTAGATCTAGCGGGTAACACAGATACGCAGTATTTT CASSLDLAGNTDTQYF
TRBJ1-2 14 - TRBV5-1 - TGCGCCAGCAGCTTGGCTCCACAGGACTATGGCTACACCTTC CASSLAPQDYGYTF
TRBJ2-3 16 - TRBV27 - TGTGCCAGCAGTTCCGGTTTGGGCGCTGGCACAGATACGCAGTATTTT CASSSGLGAGTDTQYF